One sample yielded the 15 T cell receptor beta chains listed below, sequenced in a study of T-cell reconstitution after alpha-beta-depleted transplantation in children. The authors prepared the TCRbeta library with unique molecular identifiers. TCRdb re-analysed the PCR reads in MiXCR, keeping a single row per CDR3 protein. Of 900,000 or so distinct CDR3 sequences in the sample, roughly 15% were seen once. The sample in question was PBMCs, mostly from graft donor cells, obtained 360 days after TCRalphabeta/CD19-depleted stem cell transplant. The receptors were gathered from a male patient aged 10 to 17 who had a stem cell transplant for acute lymphoblastic leukemia, so the T cells may come from the graft donor.

The V call is TRBV4-1, the J call TRBJ2-2; 7 bases are shared with TRBD1. V gave up 0 bases and J gave up 4 bases; unmatched junction bases: 11. CDR3 length: 18 residues. Per germline, CDR1 MGHRA and CDR2 YSYEKL. The DNA of the CDR3 is TGCGCCAGCAGCCAAGAAGGAAGAGGGGGCGCGGGCACCGGGGAGCTGTTTTTT. Protein sequence: CASSQEGRGGAGTGELFF.

Note on this clonotype: The junction departs from the called germline gene at one end, perhaps through a read error. The chain links TRBV20-1 to TRBJ1-1; tentative D call: TRBD1 (6 bases). From germline, CDR1 is DFQATT and CDR2 SNEGSKA (reference sequence). The CDR3 has 8 amino acids. The CDR3 sequence is CSARDRGF. CDR3 nucleotides: TGCAGTGCTAGAGACAGGGGCTTT.

The rearrangement uses TRBV3-1 and TRBJ2-7, with 15 bases fitting TRBD2. Germline CDR1 is LGHDT and CDR2 is YNNKEL (reference sequence). The length of the CDR3 is 19 residues. Unmatched junction bases numbered 9, after V lost 1 base and J lost 2 bases. CDR3 protein: CASSQGLRTSGRGTYEQYF. CDR3 coding DNA: TGTGCCAGCAGCCAAGGCCTGCGGACTAGCGGGAGGGGTACCTACGAGCAGTACTTC.

This clonotype was observed many times. This chain links TRBV20-1 with TRBJ2-1; D uncertain. Trimming left V 5 bases short and J 6 bases short, with 11 bases between. The V gene's germline CDR1 is DFQATT and CDR2 SNEGSKA (reference sequence). The CDR3 spans 12 residues. The CDR3 nucleotides read TGCAGTGCTCCTGAACAGTCCAATGAGCAGTTCTTC. It specifies CSAPEQSNEQFF.

The chain joins TRBV18 to TRBJ1-2; 8 nucleotides align to TRBD1. Unmatched junction bases numbered 6, after V lost 5 bases and J lost 4 bases. Germline-derived CDR1 and CDR2 are KGHSH and LQKENI. The CDR3 consists of 14 residues. Here the CDR3 reads CASSTSGTGYGYTF. For the CDR3, the DNA is TGTGCCAGCTCAACCTCCGGGACAGGCTATGGCTACACCTTC.

The sample holds a few counts of this clonotype. This chain joins TRBV12-3 or TRBV12-4 and TRBJ1-1; D perhaps matches TRBD1 (6 bases). The CDR3 contains 16 residues. The V and J ends lost 4 bases and 2 bases respectively, with 17 bases between them. The CDR3 protein is CASSSGLKGDNTEAFF. CDR3 DNA: TGTGCCAGCAGTTCGGGCCTTAAGGGGGATAACACTGAAGCTTTCTTT.

In the case of this clonotype: Sequence at one end of the junction differs from germline and may be a read error. The V call is TRBV12-3 or TRBV12-4, the J call TRBJ1-1; D call uncertain. This CDR3 spans 10 amino acids. CDR3 bases: TGTGCCAGCGTTGAGACATCGGCTTACTTT. Its protein is CASVETSAYF.

The rearrangement links TRBV7-8 to TRBJ1-5; D uncertain. Trimming removed 1 base from V and 1 base from J, with 8 bases in between. The CDR3 contains 15 residues. Germline-derived CDR1 and CDR2 are SGHVS and FQNEAQ. Here the CDR3 reads CASSLEPASNQPQHF. The CDR3 region has the DNA TGTGCCAGCAGCTTAGAGCCGGCGAGCAATCAGCCCCAGCATTTT.

This clonotype was counted ten times or more. The genes are TRBV5-6 and TRBJ1-5; TRBD1 agrees at 9 bases. There are 15 residues in the CDR3. Germline CDR1 reads SGHDT; CDR2 reads YYEEEE. V lost 2 bases, J lost 5 bases, and 5 bases stayed unmatched. The CDR3 spells CASSFRDRAYQPQHF. The CDR3 DNA is TGTGCCAGCAGCTTCCGGGACAGGGCCTATCAGCCCCAGCATTTT.

The chain links TRBV5-1 to TRBJ1-2; maybe TRBD1 (5 bases). Trimming cost V 3 bases and J 8 bases, with 17 bases left between them. From germline, CDR1 is SGHRS and CDR2 YFSETQ. This CDR3 has 14 residues. The CDR3 coding sequence is TGCGCCAGCAGCTCCCATACCGACAGTGAAGGCTACACCTTC. This encodes CASSSHTDSEGYTF.

This clonotype has more than one count but fewer than ten. The gene calls are TRBV3-1 and TRBJ2-3; TRBD1 is a possible D gene (6 bases). This CDR3 is built from 12 residues. Germline lookup yields CDR1 LGHDT and CDR2 YNNKEL (reference sequence). The V end was cut by 7 bases, the J end by 2 bases, with 7 bases between. The CDR3 spells CASMGATDTQYF. The CDR3 nucleotides are TGTGCCAGCATGGGGGCCACAGATACGCAGTATTTT.

The chain uses TRBV5-1 and TRBJ2-7, with TRBD1 as a possible D gene (6 bases). Trimming took 2 bases from V and 6 from J, leaving 21 bases between them. Germline CDR1 SGHRS, CDR2 YFSETQ. The CDR3 runs to 16 residues. The CDR3 here is CASSFVSRMGASEQYF. The CDR3 DNA sequence: TGCGCCAGCAGCTTCGTGTCTCGCATGGGGGCTAGCGAGCAGTACTTC.

This clonotype was picked up a small number of times. The CDR3 region is CASSPETSGRAGDEQYF. The CDR3 DNA reads as TGTGCCAGCAGCCCCGAAACTAGCGGGAGGGCCGGCGACGAGCAGTACTTC. This chain uses TRBV13 with TRBJ2-7; 13 nucleotides align to TRBD2. J lost 5 bases, V lost 5 bases, and 12 bases had no gene match. Germline-derived CDR1 and CDR2 are PRHDT and FYEKMQ (reference sequence). This CDR3 has 17 amino acids. Filled out from reference TRBV13 and TRBJ2-7, the complete variable domain reads AAGVIQSPRHLIKEKRETATLKCYPIPRHDTVYWYQQGPGQDPQFLISFYEKMQSDKGSIPDRFSAQQFSDYHSELNMSSLELGDSALYFCASSPETSGRAGDEQYFGPGTRLTVT.

The chain carries TRBV11-2 and TRBJ2-3, with 11 nucleotides matching TRBD2. This CDR3 contains 17 residues. J was trimmed by 7 bases and V by 3 bases; bases with no gene match: 12. Germline V gives CDR1 SGHAT, CDR2 FQNNGV. In DNA form, the CDR3 reads TGTGCCAGCAGCTTGAGGCCAGGGACTAGCGGCCCAAATACGCAGTATTTT. Its protein is CASSLRPGTSGPNTQYF.

The chain carries TRBV4-1 and TRBJ2-7; D call uncertain. Trimming shortened V by 0 bases and J by 0 bases, and 9 bases separated the two germline ends. The CDR3 has 15 amino acids. Germline loops: CDR1 MGHRA, CDR2 YSYEKL. The CDR3 sequence is CASSQDSFSSYEQYF. In DNA, the CDR3 is TGCGCCAGCAGCCAAGACAGCTTCAGCTCCTACGAGCAGTACTTC.